The 18 T cell receptor beta chains below come from one sample, sequenced in a study of tumor-infiltrating lymphocytes in primary liver carcinoma. Starting from 400 to 500 ng of total RNA, TCR beta cDNA was produced with a primer in the constant region. What produced the TCR beta libraries was three nested multiplex PCR rounds using slightly modified ARM-PCR. Primers for the first two PCR rounds were TRBV1-TRBV30 forward primers and a C-beta reverse primer (approximately 9 cycles per round). TCRdb ran MiXCR on the multiplex PCR reads and lists one entry per CDR3 protein. The table records 65,000 to 90,000 distinct CDR3 sequences, about three quarters of them present only once. For each extraction, RNA and DNA were obtained together from 20-30 mg of unsorted bulk tissue. Source material: liver tumor tissue from sampling region 1. The subset is: tumor region T1, superior pole. The receptors were gathered from a man aged 40-49 years with primary liver carcinoma and hepatitis B virus infection.

Comments on this clonotype: Given the absence of the conserved phenylalanine or tryptophan at the CDR3 end, a read error is likely. The chain joins TRBV11-3 to TRBJ1-1; TRBD1 matches 7 bases. Germline V CDR1 and CDR2: SGHNT, YENEEA. CDR3 length equals 13 residues. The chain's CDR3 is CASCLAGGTEAFS. CDR3 nucleotide sequence: TGTGCCAGCTGCTTAGCAGGGGGGACTGAGGCTTTCTCT.

To note about this clonotype: Mismatch with germline at one junction end may stem from a read error. V usage is TRBV11-2 and J usage is TRBJ2-3, with 9 positions matching TRBD1. The CDR3 runs 16 residues. Germline CDR1 is SGHAT and CDR2 is FQNNGV. In DNA, the CDR3 is TGTGCCAGCAGCCAGGGCCGGACAGGGGAGACAGATACCCAGTATTTT. This codes for CASSQGRTGETDTQYF.

As concerns this clonotype: A much bigger clone sits one base away, suggesting this may be a read error. The rearrangement joins TRBV7-9 to TRBJ2-5; D is undetermined. The CDR3 covers 11 residues. Germline CDR1 SEHNR, CDR2 FQNEAQ (reference sequence). The CDR3 loop reads CAGSLYETQYF. As DNA, the CDR3 is TGTGCCGGCAGCTTATACGAGACCCAGTACTTC.

This clonotype was seen a handful of times. A read error may produce the germline difference seen at one junction end. The chain combines TRBV11-2 with TRBJ2-5; 7 bases align to TRBD1. This CDR3 spans 17 amino acids. Germline V gene sequence: CDR1 SGHAT, CDR2 FQNNGV. The CDR3 coding sequence is TGTGCCAGCAGCTTAGTCAGTGGGGACAGTAGGCAAGAGACCCAATACTTC. Its translation is CASSLVSGDSRQETQYF.

This clonotype was seen ten or more times. The V call is TRBV6-6, the J call TRBJ1-5, with no clear D. Trimming left V 7 bases short and J 0 bases short, with 16 bases between. CDR1 and CDR2 from the germline V gene are MNHNY and SVGAGI (reference sequence). The CDR3 consists of 16 residues. The CDR3 protein is CASTPARANSNQPQHF. The CDR3 DNA is TGTGCCAGCACCCCTGCAAGGGCGAATAGCAATCAGCCCCAGCATTTT.

This CDR3 reads CATSESGAGVGDTQYF. As DNA, the CDR3 is TGTGCCACCAGTGAATCCGGGGCAGGGGTAGGGGATACCCAGTACTTC. The rearrangement links TRBV24-1 to TRBJ2-5; TRBD1 is a possible D gene (6 bases). Germline CDR1 KGHDR, CDR2 SFDVKD. The CDR3 spans 16 residues. V lost 4 bases and J lost 8, with 22 bases in between.

The table lists this clonotype with a few counts. This chain links TRBV19 with TRBJ1-1; 7 bases are a match to TRBD1. Looked up from germline, CDR1 is LNHDA and CDR2 is SQIVND (reference sequence). J was trimmed by 1 base and V by 6 bases; bases with no gene match: 5. The length of the CDR3 is 14 residues. CDR3 region: CASRPQGGNTEAFF. In DNA form, the CDR3 reads TGTGCCAGTAGGCCCCAGGGGGGGAACACTGAAGCTTTCTTT.

On this clonotype itself: One junction end does not reproduce the germline sequence, and a read error may be involved. The V gene is TRBV5-1, the J gene TRBJ2-1; 7 bases agree with TRBD2. This CDR3 has 15 amino acids. Germline CDR1 and CDR2: SGHRS and YFSETQ. CDR3 loop: CSSSLLAGEINEQFF. The CDR3 region has the DNA TGCTCCAGCAGTTTACTGGCGGGAGAAATTAATGAGCAGTTCTTC.

On this clonotype: Germline is not matched at one junction end, which may reflect a read error. The V call is TRBV29-1, the J call TRBJ2-5; 7 bases are a match to TRBD2. CDR1 SQVTM and CDR2 ANQGSEA come from the germline V gene. The CDR3 runs to 14 residues. The CDR3 reads CGVEDLAAQGTQYF. DNA for the CDR3: TGCGGCGTTGAAGATCTAGCGGCCCAAGGGACCCAGTACTTC.

As regards this clonotype: Germline is not matched at one junction end, which may reflect a read error. The V gene is TRBV5-4, the J gene TRBJ1-2; D might be TRBD1 (5 bases). The CDR3 runs to 13 residues. Looked up from germline, CDR1 is SGHNT and CDR2 is YYREEE (reference sequence). The CDR3: CASSGDRHYGYTF. As DNA, the CDR3 is TGTGCCAGCAGCGGGGACCGTCACTATGGTTACACCTTC.

About this clonotype itself: This likely comes from a read error, as the CDR3 has no conserved phenylalanine or tryptophan at its end. It is unclear where the CDR3 begins or ends on the DNA, so no DNA is shown, and the CDR3 is as TCRdb lists it. The chain joins TRBV12-3 or TRBV12-4 to TRBJ1-6; the DNA was not used to check the table's D call, TRBD1. Including both end residues, the CDR3 is 15 amino acids long. This chain's CDR3 is CASSSTTGHNSPIHL.

To note about this clonotype: This may come from a read error, since a much larger clone is one base off. The chain has TRBV2 and TRBJ2-3; D possibly matches TRBD1 or TRBD2 (5 bases each). Germline assignment: CDR1 SNHLY and CDR2 FYNNEI. The CDR3 totals 15 residues. The CDR3 spells CTTKPSGQGPDTQYF. CDR3 coding DNA: TGTACCACCAAACCGAGCGGCCAGGGACCAGATACGCAGTATTTT.

This clonotype has just one count. The junction departs from germline at one end; a sequencing error may be responsible. CDR3 sequence: CVSSYNPYERYF. The DNA of the CDR3 is TGTGTCAGCAGCTACAATCCGTACGAGCGGTACTTC. V gene TRBV6-2 or TRBV6-3 combines with J gene TRBJ2-7; D uncertain. CDR3 length equals 12 residues. Germline CDR1 is MNHEY and CDR2 is SVGEGT.

A remark on this clonotype: The CDR3 end shows no conserved phenylalanine or tryptophan, and so a read error is likely. This chain connects TRBV28 to TRBJ2-7; D not certain. The CDR3 is made up of 9 amino acids. Per germline, CDR1 MDHEN and CDR2 SYDVKM. DNA for the CDR3: TGTACCGGGTTCTACGAGCAGTACTAC. This codes for CTGFYEQYY.

As to this clonotype: A junction boundary mismatches the germline segment, possibly from a read error. The CDR3 is CASRPGTGNYDTHCF. The CDR3 region has the DNA TGTGCCAGTAGACCCGGGACAGGCAATTACGATACGCATTGTTTT. This chain joins TRBV6-5 and TRBJ2-3, with 8 bases that match TRBD1. This CDR3 spans 15 amino acids. Germline CDR1 is MNHEY and CDR2 is SVGAGI.

This clonotype was detected ten times or more. The chain links TRBV19 to TRBJ2-5, with 7 bases aligning to TRBD1. Trimming cost V 10 bases and J 5 bases; bases outside gene matches: 7. The CDR3 extends over 12 amino acids. The germline V gene encodes CDR1 LNHDA and CDR2 SQIVND (reference sequence). Written as DNA, the CDR3 is TGTGCCACGAGGGACAGCCGGGAGACCCAGTACTTC. This encodes CATRDSRETQYF.

As to this clonotype: This is likely a read error, given that the CDR3 carries no conserved phenylalanine or tryptophan at its end. The chain recombines TRBV7-8 with TRBJ2-2; 10 bases align to TRBD2. Germline CDR1 reads SGHVS; CDR2 reads FQNEAQ. The CDR3 contains 17 residues. This chain's CDR3 is CVSSFARTSGNTGELFL. In DNA form, the CDR3 reads TGTGTCAGCAGCTTTGCCAGGACTAGCGGGAACACCGGGGAGCTGTTTCTT.

This clonotype was counted only a few times. Given a much more abundant clone one base away, this may be a read error. Because it lacks the conserved phenylalanine or tryptophan at the end, this CDR3 is likely a read error. This chain's CDR3 is CASRLGGGSYNEQFL. The CDR3 bases are TGTGCCAGCAGGTTAGGGGGCGGATCCTACAATGAGCAGTTCTTA. The chain joins TRBV28 to TRBJ2-1; 7 bases align to TRBD1. CDR1 MDHEN and CDR2 SYDVKM come from the germline V gene. V dropped 6 bases and J dropped 1; count of bases not matched to a gene: 6. This CDR3 region has 15 residues.